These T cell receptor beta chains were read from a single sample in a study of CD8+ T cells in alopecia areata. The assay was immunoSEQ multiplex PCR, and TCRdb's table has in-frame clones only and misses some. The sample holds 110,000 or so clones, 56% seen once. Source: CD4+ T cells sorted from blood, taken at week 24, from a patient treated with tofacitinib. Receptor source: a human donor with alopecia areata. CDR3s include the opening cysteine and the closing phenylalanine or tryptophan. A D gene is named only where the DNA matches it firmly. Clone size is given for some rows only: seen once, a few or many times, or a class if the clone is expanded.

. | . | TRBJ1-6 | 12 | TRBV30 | CAWDRQGSPLHF | TGTGCCTGGGACAGGCAGGGTTCACCCCTCCACTTT
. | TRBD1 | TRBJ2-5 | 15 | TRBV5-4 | CASSWGQGTRETQYF | TGTGCCAGCAGCTGGGGACAGGGGACCCGGGAGACCCAGTACTTC
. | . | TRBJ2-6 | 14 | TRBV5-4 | CASSLGSGANVLTF | TGTGCCAGCAGCTTGGGGTCTGGGGCCAACGTCCTGACTTTC
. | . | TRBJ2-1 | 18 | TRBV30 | CAWTKGLSLTMTYNEQFF | TGTGCCTGGACTAAGGGTTTGAGCCTCACGATGACCTACAATGAGCAGTTCTTC
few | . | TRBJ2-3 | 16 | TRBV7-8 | CASSLGAAWGQHTQYF | TGTGCCAGCAGCTTAGGGGCAGCTTGGGGCCAACATACGCAGTATTTT
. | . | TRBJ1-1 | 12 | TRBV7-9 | CASSQIGFSAFF | TGTGCCAGCAGCCAGATAGGGTTTTCGGCTTTCTTT
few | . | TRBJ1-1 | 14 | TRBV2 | CASRIGEMNAEAFF | TGTGCCAGCAGGATAGGGGAAATGAACGCTGAAGCTTTCTTT
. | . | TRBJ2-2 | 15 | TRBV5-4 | CASSLDTSDTGELFF | TGTGCCAGCAGCTTGGACACGTCGGACACCGGGGAGCTGTTTTTT
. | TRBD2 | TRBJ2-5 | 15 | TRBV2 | CASSVSGGTSGTQYF | TGTGCCAGCAGTGTTAGCGGGGGGACCTCTGGAACCCAGTACTTC
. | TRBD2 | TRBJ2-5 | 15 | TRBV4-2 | CASSQTGTSVETQYF | TGTGCCAGCAGCCAAACCGGGACTAGCGTAGAGACCCAGTACTTC
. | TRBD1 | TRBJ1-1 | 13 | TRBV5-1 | CASSQQGHTEAFF | TGCGCCAGCAGCCAACAGGGGCACACTGAAGCTTTCTTT
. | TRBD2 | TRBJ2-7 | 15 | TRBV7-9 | CASSLAGGGKDEQYF | TGTGCCAGCAGCTTAGCAGGCGGGGGGAAGGACGAGCAGTACTTC
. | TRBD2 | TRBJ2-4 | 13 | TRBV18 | CASSPGLAGAQYF | TGTGCCAGCTCACCAGGTCTAGCGGGGGCTCAGTACTTC
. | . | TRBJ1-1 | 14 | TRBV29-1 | CSVDIQRGNGEAFF | TGCAGCGTTGACATTCAAAGGGGAAATGGTGAAGCTTTCTTT
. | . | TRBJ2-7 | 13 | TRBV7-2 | CASSLGRGNEQYF | TGTGCCAGCAGCTTAGGGCGAGGAAACGAGCAGTACTTC
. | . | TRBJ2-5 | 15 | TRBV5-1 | CASSLAPVGQETQYF | TGCGCCAGCAGCTTGGCGCCCGTCGGGCAAGAGACCCAGTACTTC
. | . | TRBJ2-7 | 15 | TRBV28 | CASSGGWAGTYEQYF | TGTGCCAGCAGCGGTGGTTGGGCAGGGACCTACGAGCAGTACTTC
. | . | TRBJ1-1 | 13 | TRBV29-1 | CSGSGRLNTEAFF | TGCAGCGGCTCGGGGCGATTGAACACTGAAGCTTTCTTT
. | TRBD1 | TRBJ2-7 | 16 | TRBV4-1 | CASSQVIGTGGYEQYF | TGCGCCAGCAGCCAAGTGATTGGGACAGGCGGCTACGAGCAGTACTTC
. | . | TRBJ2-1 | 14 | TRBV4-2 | CASSQEGPYNEQFF | TGTGCCAGCAGCCAAGAGGGACCGTACAATGAGCAGTTCTTC
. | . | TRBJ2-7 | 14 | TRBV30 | CAWKGVRGGYEQYF | TGTGCCTGGAAAGGGGTCCGGGGAGGCTACGAGCAGTACTTC
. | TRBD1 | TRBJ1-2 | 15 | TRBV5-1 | CASSPGTGEGYGYTF | TGCGCCAGCAGCCCCGGGACAGGGGAAGGCTATGGCTACACCTTC
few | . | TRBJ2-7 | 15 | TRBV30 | CAWSPGNLGGHEQYF | TGTGCCTGGAGCCCCGGGAATCTCGGGGGCCACGAGCAGTACTTC
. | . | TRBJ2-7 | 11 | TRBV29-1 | CSVSLLNEQYF | TGCAGCGTTTCACTGCTGAACGAGCAGTACTTC
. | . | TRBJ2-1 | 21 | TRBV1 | CTSRNENRSGGAFSDGNEQFF | TGCACCAGCAGGAACGAAAACCGGAGCGGGGGGGCCTTTTCAGATGGCAATGAGCAGTTCTTC
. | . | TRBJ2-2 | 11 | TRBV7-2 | CASSLIGELFF | TGTGCCAGCAGCTTAATCGGGGAGCTGTTTTTT
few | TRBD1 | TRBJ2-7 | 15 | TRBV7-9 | CASSRLGQASYEQYF | TGTGCCAGCAGCCGACTTGGACAGGCCTCCTACGAGCAGTACTTC
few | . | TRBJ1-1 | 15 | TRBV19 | CASSSALLSNTEAFF | TGTGCCAGTAGCTCGGCGTTGTTGTCGAACACTGAAGCTTTCTTT
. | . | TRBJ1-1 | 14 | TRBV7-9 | CASSRRTGLTEAFF | TGTGCCAGCAGCCGGAGGACGGGATTGACTGAAGCTTTCTTT
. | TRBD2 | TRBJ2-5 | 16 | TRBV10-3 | CAISEFSSGPQETQYF | TGTGCCATCAGTGAGTTTTCTAGCGGGCCCCAAGAGACCCAGTACTTC
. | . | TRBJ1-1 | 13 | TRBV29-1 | CSVEKVGLAEAFF | TGCAGCGTTGAAAAGGTGGGGCTGGCTGAAGCTTTCTTT
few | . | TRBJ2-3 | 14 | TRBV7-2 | CASSLAGATDTQYF | TGTGCCAGCAGCTTAGCAGGAGCGACAGATACGCAGTATTTT
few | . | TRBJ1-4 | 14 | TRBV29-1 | CSGSTNRGLEKLFF | TGCAGCGGATCCACCAACCGGGGGCTTGAAAAACTGTTTTTT
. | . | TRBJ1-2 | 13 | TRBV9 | CASSVGPGYGYTF | TGTGCCAGCAGCGTAGGGCCCGGCTATGGCTACACCTTC
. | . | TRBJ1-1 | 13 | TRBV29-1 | CSVSGTLNTEAFF | TGCAGCGTTTCTGGGACACTGAACACTGAAGCTTTCTTT
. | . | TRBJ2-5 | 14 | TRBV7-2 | CASSSLGGEETQYF | TGTGCCAGCAGTTCCTTGGGAGGAGAGGAGACCCAGTACTTC
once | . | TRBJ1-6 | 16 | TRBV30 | CAWSPPWGGYNSPLHF | TGTGCCTGGAGCCCGCCTTGGGGGGGATATAATTCACCCCTCCACTTT
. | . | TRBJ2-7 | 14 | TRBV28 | CASSSLLTGYEQYF | TGTGCCAGCAGTTCCCTACTCACGGGATACGAGCAGTACTTC
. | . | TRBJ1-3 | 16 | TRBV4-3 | CASSQGVRHSGNTIYF | TGCGCCAGCAGCCAAGGCGTCAGACACTCTGGAAACACCATATATTTT
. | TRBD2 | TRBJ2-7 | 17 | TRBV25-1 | CASSTTPRTSGAYEQYF | TGTGCCAGCAGTACTACCCCTAGGACTAGCGGGGCTTACGAGCAGTACTTC
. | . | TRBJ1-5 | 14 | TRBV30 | CAWSVAGPGQPQHF | TGTGCCTGGAGTGTGGCAGGGCCCGGTCAGCCCCAGCATTTT
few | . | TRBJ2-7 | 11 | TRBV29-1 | CSVATAYEQYF | TGCAGCGTTGCAACAGCTTACGAGCAGTACTTC
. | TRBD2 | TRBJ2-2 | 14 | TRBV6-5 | CASKSGGASRELFF | TGTGCCAGCAAAAGCGGGGGGGCTTCGCGGGAGCTGTTTTTT
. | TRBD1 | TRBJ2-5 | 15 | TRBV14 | CASSLRQGGQETQYF | TGTGCCAGCAGCCTACGACAGGGTGGTCAAGAGACCCAGTACTTC
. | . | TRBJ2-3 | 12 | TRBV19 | CASSPQTDTQYF | TGTGCCAGTAGTCCCCAGACAGATACGCAGTATTTT
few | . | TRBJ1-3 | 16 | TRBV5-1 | CASSYMGPLSGNTIYF | TGCGCCAGCAGCTATATGGGTCCGCTCTCTGGAAACACCATATATTTT
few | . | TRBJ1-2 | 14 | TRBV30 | CAWSVYRANYGYTF | TGTGCCTGGAGTGTCTACAGGGCCAACTATGGCTACACCTTC
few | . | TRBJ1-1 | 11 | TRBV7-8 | CASSLAREAFF | TGTGCCAGCAGCTTAGCGCGGGAAGCTTTCTTT
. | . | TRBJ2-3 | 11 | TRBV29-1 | CSATDLNTQYF | TGCAGCGCCACGGACCTAAATACGCAGTATTTT
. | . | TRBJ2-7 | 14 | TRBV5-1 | CASSLGGTIYEQYF | TGCGCCAGCAGCTTGGGAGGCACCATCTACGAGCAGTACTTC
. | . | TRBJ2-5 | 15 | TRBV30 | CAWSAQGGRRETQYF | TGTGCCTGGAGCGCCCAGGGGGGCCGAAGGGAGACCCAGTACTTC
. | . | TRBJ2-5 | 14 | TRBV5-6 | CASSLVDRRETQYF | TGTGCCAGCAGCTTGGTCGACAGGAGGGAGACCCAGTACTTC